The clone carrying this T cell receptor (beta chain) was picked up one time. This specimen comes from a study of cytotoxic CD8 clonotypes in ibrutinib-treated CLL. Trimming shortened V by 6 bases and J by 5 bases, and 11 bases separated the two germline ends. Germline-derived CDR1 and CDR2 are MNHNS and SASEGT. This CDR3 is 12 amino acids long. Some clones are missing from TCRdb's copy, which holds only in-frame ones; the method was immunoSEQ multiplex PCR. The sample includes some 300,000 clones, almost 80% of them seen just once. This TCR was recovered from a human donor with chronic lymphocytic leukemia. Sequences were derived from PBMCs, sampled before ibrutinib treatment. This rearrangement joins TRBV6-1 to TRBJ2-7; D not certain. CDR3 sequence: CASSLRRDEQYF. CDR3 bases: TGTGCCAGCAGCCTCCGTCGTGACGAGCAGTACTTC.